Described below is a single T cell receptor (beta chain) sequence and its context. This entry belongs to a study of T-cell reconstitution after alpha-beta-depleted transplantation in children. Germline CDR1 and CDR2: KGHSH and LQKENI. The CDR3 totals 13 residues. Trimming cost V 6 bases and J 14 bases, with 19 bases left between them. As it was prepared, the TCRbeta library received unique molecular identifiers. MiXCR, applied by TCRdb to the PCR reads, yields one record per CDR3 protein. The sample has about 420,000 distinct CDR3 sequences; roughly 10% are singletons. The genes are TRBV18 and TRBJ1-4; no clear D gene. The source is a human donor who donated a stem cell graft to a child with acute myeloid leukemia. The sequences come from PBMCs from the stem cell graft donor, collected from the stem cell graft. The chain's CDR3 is CASSAARDRGLFF. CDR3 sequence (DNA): TGTGCCAGCTCCGCGGCGCGGGATCGCGGGCTGTTTTTT.